The 18 T cell receptor beta chains below come from one sample, sequenced in a study of OX40 agonist ivuxolimab in advanced cancers. The data were produced by immunoSEQ multiplex PCR, yet TCRdb's version contains in-frame clones alone and is incomplete. Here the sample spans 50,000 to 70,000 clones, around 90% being singletons. The specimen was CD4+ or CD8+ T cells sorted from blood, collected in a trial of the OX40 agonist ivuxolimab. The receptors shown here come from an adult with an advanced solid tumor such as melanoma, head and neck, liver or kidney cancer.

This chain connects TRBV7-7 to TRBJ2-5; D is unclear. The germline CDR1 and CDR2 sequences are SSHAT and FNYEAQ (reference sequence). V lost 2 bases and J lost 5, with 9 bases in between. This CDR3 region has 13 residues. The CDR3 region is CASSLYSGETQYF. The CDR3 DNA sequence: TGTGCCAGCAGCTTATACTCCGGGGAGACCCAGTACTTC.

The CDR3 bases are TGTGCCAGCAGCCCGATCGGGGGGAACTATGGCTACACCTTC. Protein: CASSPIGGNYGYTF. V and J are TRBV5-4 and TRBJ1-2, with D perhaps matching TRBD1 (5 bases). Germline values: CDR1 SGHNT, CDR2 YYREEE (reference sequence). The V gene lost 4 bases and the J gene lost 2 bases, with 12 bases spanning the gap. The length of the CDR3 is 14 residues. The complete variable domain, with remaining parts taken from reference TRBV5-4 and TRBJ1-2, reads ETGVTQSPTHLIKTRGQQVTLRCSSQSGHNTVSWYQQALGQGPQFIFQYYREEENGRGNFPPRFSGLQFPNYSSELNVNALELDDSALYLCASSPIGGNYGYTFGSGTRLTVV.

CDR3: CASSLNPRGEQFF. The DNA for the CDR3 is TGTGCCAGCAGCTTAAATCCCAGGGGTGAGCAGTTCTTC. The chain recombines TRBV7-3 with TRBJ2-1, with D tentatively TRBD1 (6 bases). Germline V gene data show CDR1 as SGHTA and CDR2 as FQGTGA. With 1 base removed from V and 9 bases from J, the gap between germline ends came to 10 bases. This CDR3 contains 13 residues. The full variable domain, with the rest looked up from reference TRBV7-3 and TRBJ2-1, is GAGVSQTPSNKVTEKGKYVELRCDPISGHTALYWYRQSLGQGPEFLIYFQGTGAADDSGLPNDRFFAVRPEGSVSTLKIQRTERGDSAVYLCASSLNPRGEQFFGPGTRLTVL.

V usage is TRBV5-5 and J usage is TRBJ1-5; D unclear. Germline CDR1 SGHKS, CDR2 YYEKEE (reference sequence). The length of the CDR3 is 16 residues. Between the trimmed V and J ends, which lost 0 bases and 1 base, there was a span of 11 bases. The CDR3 DNA follows: TGTGCCAGCAGCTTGGGTCCGATGAGGAGCAATCAGCCCCAGCATTTT. It specifies CASSLGPMRSNQPQHF. The whole variable domain, filled in from reference TRBV5-5 and TRBJ1-5, reads DAGVTQSPTHLIKTRGQQVTLRCSPISGHKSVSWYQQVLGQGPQFIFQYYEKEERGRGNFPDRFSARQFPNYSSELNVNALLLGDSALYLCASSLGPMRSNQPQHFGDGTRLSIL.

The chain carries TRBV4-1 and TRBJ1-2, with TRBD1 identical over 12 bases. Germline values: CDR1 MGHRA, CDR2 YSYEKL. This CDR3 has 15 amino acids. V lost 6 bases and J lost 3; bases outside the gene matches: 5. The CDR3 bases are TGCGCCAGCAGTACGGGGACAGGGGGCTACTATGGCTACACCTTC. It codes for CASSTGTGGYYGYTF.

The CDR3 reads CASSYSNAGGYTF. CDR3 sequence (DNA): TGTGCCAGCAGTTACTCGAACGCAGGGGGCTACACCTTC. The J gene is TRBJ1-2, the V gene TRBV6-5; possibly TRBD1 for D (5 bases). V was trimmed by 0 bases and J by 8 bases, leaving 10 bases between them. The CDR3 is 13 amino acids. Germline CDR1 MNHEY, CDR2 SVGAGI.

This sequence joins TRBV28 and TRBJ1-2, with D unclear. The CDR3 runs 16 residues. The germline CDR1 and CDR2 sequences are MDHEN and SYDVKM. V lost 2 bases and J 0 bases, leaving 13 bases between the germline ends. This chain's CDR3 is CASSLEPLPANYGYTF. Written as DNA, the CDR3 is TGTGCCAGCAGTTTAGAGCCTCTTCCAGCTAACTATGGCTACACCTTC.

V usage is TRBV19 and J usage is TRBJ2-1; D is unclear. CDR1 and CDR2 from the germline V gene are LNHDA and SQIVND (reference sequence). V lost 6 bases and J 6 bases, leaving 15 bases between the germline ends. CDR3 size: 14 residues. The CDR3 region has the DNA TGTGCCAGTAGCGTCCTTCAAACGGGCAATGAGCAGTTCTTC. The encoded protein is CASSVLQTGNEQFF.

J is TRBJ2-1 and V is TRBV10-2, with TRBD2 matching 11 bases. Germline V lookup: CDR1 WSHSY, CDR2 SAAADI. The V gene end was trimmed by 4 bases and the J gene end by 6 bases; junction bases not matched to a gene: 8. The CDR3 sequence is 16 residues long. The DNA for the CDR3 is TGCGCCAGCAGTGGGACTAGCGGGCCGGGGGGCAATGAGCAGTTCTTC. Translating gives CASSGTSGPGGNEQFF.

The chain is built from TRBV4-1 and TRBJ1-1; no clear D. This CDR3 spans 13 amino acids. V lost 4 bases and J 3 bases, leaving 9 bases between the germline ends. Germline CDR1 MGHRA, CDR2 YSYEKL. CDR3 in amino acids: CASSRTEYTEAFF. The CDR3 DNA sequence: TGCGCCAGCAGCCGAACAGAGTACACTGAAGCTTTCTTT.

The rearrangement uses TRBV5-4 and TRBJ2-5; perhaps TRBD2 as D (5 bases). CDR1 is SGHNT and CDR2 is YYREEE in the germline V gene (reference sequence). The ends were cut back, 0 bases at V and 4 bases at J, with 7 bases in the middle. The CDR3 is 13 amino acids. In nucleotides, the CDR3 is TGTGCCAGCAGCTTGGGTCGGGGAGAGACCCAGTACTTC. It yields the protein CASSLGRGETQYF.

The V and J genes are TRBV29-1 and TRBJ2-1; TRBD2 matches at 10 bases. CDR1 and CDR2 from the germline V gene are SQVTM and ANQGSEA. The CDR3 runs 14 residues. Trimming removed 2 bases from V and 8 bases from J; junction bases left unmatched: 6. The CDR3, as DNA: TGCAGCGTTGAAAGGACTAGCGGCTGGGATGAGCAGTTCTTC. As protein: CSVERTSGWDEQFF.

The CDR3: CASSLSAGDHTEAFF. For the CDR3, the DNA is TGTGCCAGCAGTTTATCGGCAGGTGACCACACTGAAGCTTTCTTT. The V and J genes are TRBV27 and TRBJ1-1; no clear D. The CDR3 consists of 15 residues. V was shortened by 0 bases and J by 3 bases, with 11 bases between the two germline ends. Germline V gene sequence: CDR1 MNHEY, CDR2 SMNVEV (reference sequence).

The CDR3 region is CASRNAQGGNTEAFF. The CDR3 DNA follows: TGTGCCAGCAGAAACGCTCAGGGGGGGAACACTGAAGCTTTCTTT. The chain is built from TRBV2 and TRBJ1-1, with TRBD1 identical over 7 bases. J lost 1 base, V lost 6 bases, and 8 bases had no gene match. This CDR3 is built from 15 residues. In germline, CDR1 is SNHLY, CDR2 FYNNEI. Full variable domain (missing parts from reference TRBV2 and TRBJ1-1): EPEVTQTPSHQVTQMGQEVILRCVPISNHLYFYWYRQILGQKVEFLVSFYNNEISEKSEIFDDQFSVERPDGSNFTLKIRSTKLEDSAMYFCASRNAQGGNTEAFFGQGTRLTVV.

This rearrangement joins TRBV5-4 to TRBJ2-7; D possibly matches TRBD1 or TRBD2 (5 bases each). Trimming cost V 2 bases and J 6 bases, with 12 bases left between them. CDR1 is SGHNT and CDR2 is YYREEE in the germline V gene (reference sequence). The CDR3 length is 13 residues. CDR3 region: CASSFRDGFEQYF. DNA for the CDR3: TGTGCCAGCAGCTTCCGGGACGGCTTCGAGCAGTACTTC.

CDR3 nucleotides: TGTGCCAGCAGTTCCTCTGGGGCCAACGTCCTGACTTTC. As protein: CASSSSGANVLTF. The chain has TRBV27 and TRBJ2-6; no firm D call. CDR1 is MNHEY and CDR2 is SMNVEV in the germline V gene (reference sequence). The V gene lost 4 bases and the J gene lost 0 bases, with 1 base spanning the gap. The CDR3 is 13 residues long. Full variable domain (outside the CDR3, taken from reference TRBV27 and TRBJ2-6): EAQVTQNPRYLITVTGKKLTVTCSQNMNHEYMSWYRQDPGLGLRQIYYSMNVEVTDKGDVPEGYKVSRKEKRNFPLILESPSPNQTSLYFCASSSSGANVLTFGAGSRLTVL.

This clone was picked up one time. The chain recombines TRBV11-2 with TRBJ2-3; D not resolved. The CDR3 covers 14 residues. Trimming left V 1 base short and J 3 bases short, with 8 bases between. Germline V gene data show CDR1 as SGHAT and CDR2 as FQNNGV. The CDR3 DNA sequence: TGTGCCAGCAGCTTAGTAGGGCCGACAGATACGCAGTATTTT. Encoded protein: CASSLVGPTDTQYF.

This chain connects TRBV6-6 to TRBJ1-1; TRBD1 matches at 9 bases. V dropped 7 bases and J dropped 5; count of bases not matched to a gene: 2. The CDR3 is 12 amino acids. CDR1 is MNHNY, CDR2 SVGAGI, per germline (reference sequence). CDR3: CASTDRGTEAFF. CDR3 DNA sequence: TGTGCCAGCACGGACAGGGGAACTGAAGCTTTCTTT.